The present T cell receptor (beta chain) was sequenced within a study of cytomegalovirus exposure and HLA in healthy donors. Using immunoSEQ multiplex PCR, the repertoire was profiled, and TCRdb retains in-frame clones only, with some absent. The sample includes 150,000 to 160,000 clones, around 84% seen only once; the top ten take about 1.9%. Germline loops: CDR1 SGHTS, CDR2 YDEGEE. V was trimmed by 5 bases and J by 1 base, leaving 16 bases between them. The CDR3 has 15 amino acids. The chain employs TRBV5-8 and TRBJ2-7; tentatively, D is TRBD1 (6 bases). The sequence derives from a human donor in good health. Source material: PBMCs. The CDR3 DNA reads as TGTGCCAGCAGTCCCCGGGACACGAAGTCCTACGAGCAGTACTTC. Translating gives CASSPRDTKSYEQYF. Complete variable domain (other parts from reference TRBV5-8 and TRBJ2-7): EAGVTQSPTHLIKTRGQQATLRCSPISGHTSVYWYQQALGLGLQFLLWYDEGEERNRGNFPPRFSGRQFPNYSSELNVNALELEDSALYLCASSPRDTKSYEQYFGPGTRLTVT.